This entry lists 32 T cell receptor beta chains sequenced from one sample in a study of Graves' ophthalmopathy and Graves' hyperthyroidism. Investigators amplified TCR beta CDR3 regions from RNA transcripts. An opening RT-PCR round employed HTBI primers and preceded a second-round multiplex PCR. TCRdb recomputed calls from the multiplex PCR reads with MiXCR, one row per CDR3 protein. The table includes some 750,000 distinct CDR3 sequences, 40% detected once. Sample: peripheral blood. The receptors originated from an adult man with Graves' ophthalmopathy.

At least ten counts were recorded for this clonotype. The rearrangement uses TRBV2 and TRBJ2-7; D ambiguous. The CDR3 is made up of 14 amino acids. Trimming took 3 bases from V and 8 from J, leaving 17 bases between them. Germline-derived CDR1 and CDR2 are SNHLY and FYNNEI. The CDR3 loop reads CASSDPLSDLQQYF. The CDR3 DNA is TGTGCCAGCAGTGACCCCCTCAGTGACCTCCAGCAGTACTTC.

In the case of this clonotype: At one end the junction does not follow the germline gene, possibly because of a read error. The V gene is TRBV10-2, the J gene TRBJ1-2; 9 bases line up with TRBD1. CDR3 length: 17 residues. Germline loops: CDR1 WSHSY, CDR2 SAAADI. The CDR3 coding sequence is TGTGCCAGCACCCTACGACAGGGGGAGCTCCCTAACTATGGCTACACCTTC. Translating gives CASTLRQGELPNYGYTF.

In this sample, this clonotype turned up a few times. The chain employs TRBV7-9 and TRBJ2-2; D is perhaps TRBD1 (6 bases). V was shortened by 7 bases and J by 1 base, with 13 bases between the two germline ends. Germline CDR1 reads SEHNR; CDR2 reads FQNEAQ (reference sequence). The CDR3 runs to 15 residues. The CDR3 loop is CASIRQDLNTGELFF. Here the CDR3 DNA reads TGTGCCAGCATCCGACAGGATTTGAACACCGGGGAGCTGTTTTTT.

The V call is TRBV29-1, the J call TRBJ2-7; 10 bases are shared with TRBD2. Losses at the gene ends were 7 bases for V and 7 bases for J; bases not matched to a gene: 13. The CDR3 runs to 14 residues. Germline CDR1 reads SQVTM; CDR2 reads ANQGSEA. This CDR3 is CSAGLADYTGEQYF. CDR3 DNA: TGCAGCGCAGGACTAGCGGACTACACCGGGGAGCAGTACTTC.

This clonotype occurred a few times. The genes are TRBV12-3 or TRBV12-4 and TRBJ2-7, with D hard to call. Deletions cut 2 bases from V and 3 bases from J, with 8 bases between. The CDR3 covers 13 residues. The CDR3, as DNA: TGTGCCAGCAGTTTATATCCGGGCTACGAGCAGTACTTC. Amino acids: CASSLYPGYEQYF.

The chain combines TRBV10-3 with TRBJ1-1, with D tentatively TRBD1 (5 bases). V was pared by 7 bases and J by 2 bases, with 20 bases between. The CDR3 length is 16 residues. The germline CDR1 and CDR2 sequences are ENHRY and SYGVKD. CDR3 in DNA: TGTGCCATCACTGGGGGACTTACCGCGCGTAACACTGAAGCTTTCTTT. Translating it yields CAITGGLTARNTEAFF.

This chain connects TRBV29-1 to TRBJ2-5; a possible D gene is TRBD2 (5 bases). V dropped 4 bases and J dropped 2 bases, with 11 bases sitting between them. CDR1 and CDR2 from the germline V gene are SQVTM and ANQGSEA. There are 13 residues in the CDR3. This chain's CDR3 is CSVVGRGQETQYF. In DNA form, the CDR3 reads TGCAGCGTTGTTGGACGGGGACAAGAGACCCAGTACTTC.

Note on this clonotype: It may be a read error: a sequence one base away is much more abundant. V gene TRBV2 combines with J gene TRBJ2-1; TRBD2 might be the D (6 bases). Germline assignment: CDR1 SNHLY and CDR2 FYNNEI. Trimming removed 11 bases from V and 0 bases from J, with 20 bases in between. The length of the CDR3 is 16 residues. CDR3 nucleotide sequence: TGTGCCGGCATCCGATTAGCGGTTAGCTCCTACAATGAGCAGTTCTTC. Translated: CAGIRLAVSSYNEQFF.

Many counts were recorded for this clonotype. The chain uses TRBV10-3 and TRBJ2-5; TRBD1 aligns across 11 bases. The V and J ends lost 6 bases and 3 bases, in that order; junction bases with no gene match: 6. Germline V lookup: CDR1 ENHRY, CDR2 SYGVKD. The CDR3 extends over 15 amino acids. CDR3 bases: TGTGCCATCAGGGGAACGGGACAGGGGGAAGAGACCCAGTACTTC. This codes for CAIRGTGQGEETQYF.

This clonotype was seen ten or more times. The V and J genes are TRBV10-2 and TRBJ1-2; 9 bases line up with TRBD1. CDR1 is WSHSY, CDR2 SAAADI, per germline. CDR3 size: 15 residues. Germline trimming cut 0 bases from V and 2 bases from J; bases unmatched to any gene: 1. The CDR3, as DNA: TGCGCCAGCAGTGAGTCCGGGACAGGGAACTATGGCTACACCTTC. Translation gives CASSESGTGNYGYTF.

The V call is TRBV20-1, the J call TRBJ2-5; 13 nucleotides match TRBD2. Trimming at V came to 6 bases and at J to 5 bases, leaving 6 bases not matched to a gene. Germline V lookup: CDR1 DFQATT, CDR2 SNEGSKA (reference sequence). CDR3 size: 14 residues. The chain's CDR3 is CSAETSGRFETQYF. CDR3 coding DNA: TGCAGTGCCGAGACTAGCGGGAGGTTCGAGACCCAGTACTTC.

The V call is TRBV24-1, the J call TRBJ1-1, with D perhaps TRBD1 (5 bases). The CDR3 loop spans 16 amino acids. The ends were cut back, 4 bases at V and 5 bases at J, with 19 bases in the middle. Looked up from germline, CDR1 is KGHDR and CDR2 is SFDVKD. The CDR3, as DNA: TGTGCCACCAGTGACCCCGGGACTAGCGGGAGGACTGAAGCTTTCTTT. Protein product: CATSDPGTSGRTEAFF.

This chain connects TRBV2 to TRBJ2-7; D is unclear. CDR3 length equals 14 residues. V dropped 7 bases and J dropped 2 bases, with 15 bases sitting between them. From germline, CDR1 is SNHLY and CDR2 FYNNEI. CDR3 sequence: CASTLRQKTYEQYF. CDR3 bases: TGTGCCAGCACCCTCCGGCAAAAAACCTACGAGCAGTACTTC.

The V and J genes are TRBV7-8 and TRBJ2-5; D may be TRBD1 (5 bases). Germline assignment: CDR1 SGHVS and CDR2 FQNEAQ. The germline V and J ends were trimmed by 5 bases and 5 bases, with 15 bases remaining between them. The CDR3 loop spans 14 amino acids. DNA of the CDR3: TGTGCCAGCAGCATACGGCAGGGTTCGGAGACCCAGTACTTC. It is translated as CASSIRQGSETQYF.

The V and J genes are TRBV7-9 and TRBJ2-7; D is ambiguous. Per the germline V gene, CDR1 is SEHNR and CDR2 is FQNEAQ (reference sequence). The V end was cut by 5 bases, the J end by 4 bases, with 21 bases between. The CDR3 loop spans 16 amino acids. CDR3 loop: CASSPPGPEQLYEQYF. CDR3 sequence (DNA): TGTGCCAGCAGCCCCCCTGGTCCTGAACAATTATACGAGCAGTACTTC.

In its sample, this clonotype was seen a few times. V usage is TRBV19 and J usage is TRBJ2-5; D remains ambiguous. Germline V gene lookup returns CDR1 LNHDA and CDR2 SQIVND (reference sequence). The CDR3 consists of 15 residues. V was trimmed by 7 bases and J by 5 bases, leaving 20 bases between them. CDR3 region: CASNPTQENGETQYF. The CDR3 DNA is TGTGCCAGTAACCCGACCCAGGAAAACGGGGAGACCCAGTACTTC.

This clonotype was counted only a few times. This rearrangement joins TRBV15 to TRBJ2-7, with D possibly matching TRBD2 (6 bases). V was trimmed by 0 bases and J by 4 bases, leaving 7 bases between them. Germline CDR1 reads LNHNV; CDR2 reads YYDKDF (reference sequence). The CDR3 runs 13 residues. The CDR3 bases are TGTGCCACCAGCAGAGAAGGAGGGTACGAGCAGTACTTC. This sequence encodes CATSREGGYEQYF.

The chain combines TRBV12-3 or TRBV12-4 with TRBJ2-7; unclear D gene. V lost 6 bases to trimming and J lost 6 bases, with 12 bases between them. The CDR3 spans 12 residues. The CDR3 bases are TGTGCCAGCAGCTTTCATCGGACCGAGCAGTACTTC. Translated, it gives CASSFHRTEQYF.

In this sample, this clonotype turned up once. At one of its ends the junction is not consistent with the germline gene, which may arise from a read error. V and J are TRBV7-2 and TRBJ2-5, with 11 bases aligning to TRBD2. The CDR3 runs 17 residues. Germline V gene lookup returns CDR1 SGHTA and CDR2 FQGNSA. The CDR3 reads CASSLAGGPMYQETQYF. The CDR3 DNA is TGTGCCAGCAGTTTAGCGGGGGGGCCGATGTACCAAGAGACCCAGTACTTC.

This chain's CDR3 is CASSLAFGTGETQYF. The DNA of the CDR3 is TGTGCCAGCAGCTTAGCGTTCGGGACTGGAGAGACCCAGTACTTC. The rearrangement links TRBV7-9 to TRBJ2-5; D might be TRBD2 (6 bases). The germline V gene encodes CDR1 SEHNR and CDR2 FQNEAQ (reference sequence). The CDR3 contains 15 residues. Trimming shortened V by 0 bases and J by 4 bases, and 12 bases separated the two germline ends.

The CDR3 DNA follows: TGTGCCATCAGTCGGACAGGGAAGAATTCACCCCTCCACTTT. Its protein is CAISRTGKNSPLHF. V and J are TRBV10-3 and TRBJ1-6, with 8 bases matching TRBD1. CDR3 length: 14 residues. V was clipped by 5 bases and J by 7 bases; unmatched bases: 4. Germline V gene data show CDR1 as ENHRY and CDR2 as SYGVKD.

DNA of the CDR3: TGTGCCAGCAGTTTATTCCGTGGTGGGACAGGGGGCCCTGAAGCTTTCTTT. It translates to CASSLFRGGTGGPEAFF. The chain has TRBV25-1 and TRBJ1-1, with TRBD1 matching over 12 bases. The germline gives CDR1 MGHDK, CDR2 SYGVNS. J was trimmed by 6 bases and V by 5 bases; bases with no gene match: 13. The CDR3 totals 17 residues.

The V gene is TRBV25-1, the J gene TRBJ1-6, with D perhaps TRBD1 (5 bases). The CDR3 totals 14 residues. Deletions cut 5 bases from V and 5 bases from J, with 10 bases between. CDR1 is MGHDK and CDR2 is SYGVNS in the germline V gene. In DNA form, the CDR3 reads TGTGCCAGCAGTTGGGGGATCCATAATTCACCCCTCCACTTT. Translation: CASSWGIHNSPLHF. Together with reference TRBV25-1 and TRBJ1-6, the CDR3 gives the full variable domain: EADIYQTPRYLVIGTGKKITLECSQTMGHDKMYWYQQDPGMELHLIHYSYGVNSTEKGDLSSESTVSRIRTEHFPLTLESARPSHTSQYLCASSWGIHNSPLHFGNGTRLTVT.

This clonotype showed up just once. This rearrangement joins TRBV20-1 to TRBJ2-5; tentatively, D is TRBD2 (5 bases). The tail of the sequence fits TRBJ2-1 better, so the J call may be wrong. Germline V lookup: CDR1 DFQATT, CDR2 SNEGSKA (reference sequence). The CDR3 is made up of 13 amino acids. DNA for the CDR3: TGCAGTGCTAGAGTACACACTAGTGCTGAGCAGTTCTTC. Translated: CSARVHTSAEQFF.

This chain links TRBV29-1 with TRBJ1-2, with D hard to call. This CDR3 is built from 12 residues. Germline CDR1 and CDR2: SQVTM and ANQGSEA. V was trimmed by 1 base and J by 7 bases, leaving 10 bases between them. DNA for the CDR3: TGCAGCGTTGAAGGAGGGAGCGGTGGCTACACCTTC. It codes for CSVEGGSGGYTF.

A remark on this clonotype: One junction end disagrees with the germline gene, perhaps due to a read error. The chain employs TRBV10-3 and TRBJ2-7, with D possibly matching TRBD2 (5 bases). The CDR3 consists of 16 residues. From germline, CDR1 is ENHRY and CDR2 SYGVKD. CDR3 protein: CAISGRKVGSSCEQYF. DNA for the CDR3: TGTGCCATCAGTGGACGAAAGGTGGGGAGCTCCTGCGAGCAGTACTTC.

The chain is built from TRBV7-3 and TRBJ2-3, with 10 bases aligning to TRBD1. There are 15 residues in the CDR3. CDR1 is SGHTA and CDR2 is FQGTGA in the germline V gene. Trimming cost V 4 bases and J 3 bases; bases outside gene matches: 4. The CDR3 here is CASSSGGQGTDTQYF. CDR3 nucleotide sequence: TGTGCCAGCAGCTCGGGGGGACAGGGGACAGATACGCAGTATTTT.

This clonotype has just a few counts. This chain joins TRBV12-3 or TRBV12-4 and TRBJ1-5; D is unclear. The CDR3 consists of 15 residues. Trimming shortened V by 2 bases and J by 4 bases, and 12 bases separated the two germline ends. CDR3 in amino acids: CASSLWGQRNQPQHF. The DNA of the CDR3 is TGTGCCAGCAGTTTATGGGGTCAGAGGAATCAGCCCCAGCATTTT.

The chain uses TRBV12-3 or TRBV12-4 and TRBJ1-1; tentatively, D is TRBD1 (5 bases). The CDR3 spans 14 residues. V lost 6 bases, J lost 3 bases, and 14 bases lay in between. Here the CDR3 DNA reads TGTGCCAGCAGGACGACAGTGCGGGACACTGAAGCTTTCTTT. Protein sequence: CASRTTVRDTEAFF.

As regards this clonotype: One base away lies a much larger clone, so this may be a sequencing read error. The J gene is TRBJ1-2, the V gene TRBV20-1; D possibly corresponds to TRBD1 (5 bases). Germline CDR1 is DFQATT and CDR2 is SNEGSKA (reference sequence). V was shortened by 6 bases and J by 2 bases, with 7 bases between the two germline ends. CDR3 length: 11 residues. The CDR3 region has the DNA TGCAGTGCCGGGGGAAACTATGGCTACACCTTC. Protein: CSAGGNYGYTF.

The chain is built from TRBV19 and TRBJ2-6; no reliable D call. The CDR3 extends over 15 amino acids. CDR1 and CDR2 from the germline V gene are LNHDA and SQIVND (reference sequence). Trimming took 3 bases from V and 3 from J, leaving 9 bases between them. The CDR3 sequence is CASSMDGYGANVLTF. In DNA, the CDR3 is TGTGCCAGTAGTATGGACGGATATGGGGCCAACGTCCTGACTTTC. Complete variable domain (other parts from reference TRBV19 and TRBJ2-6): DGGITQSPKYLFRKEGQNVTLSCEQNLNHDAMYWYRQDPGQGLRLIYYSQIVNDFQKGDIAEGYSVSREKKESFPLTVTSAQKNPTAFYLCASSMDGYGANVLTFGAGSRLTVL.

This clonotype was observed at least ten times. The chain carries TRBV9 and TRBJ1-4; D is possibly TRBD1 (5 bases). Germline loops: CDR1 SGDLS, CDR2 YYNGEE. V gave up 1 base and J gave up 6 bases, with 10 bases separating them. The CDR3 consists of 14 residues. The CDR3 spells CASSVRGSDEKLFF. The CDR3 DNA reads as TGTGCCAGCAGCGTAAGGGGTTCGGATGAAAAACTGTTTTTT.